What follows describes a single T cell receptor beta chain. This clone's antigen is unknown. No base qualities exist here, and no much larger clone lies one base off it. Profiling of TCR beta VDJ combinations and CDR3 sequences used genomic DNA as the template. An Illumina HiSeq 2000 was used for TCR repertoire sequencing. On the study's bioinformatics: TRBV/TRBJ rearrangement plots, CDR3 size and DJ length profiles, and Simpson's diversity index were used to assess repertoires. Whichever DNA sequence was most abundant in the deep sequencing data was defined as the immunodominant clone. CDR3 amino acid sequences were checked for sharing across subjects and were also compared against the VDJdb database and published repertoires. Through fastp at Q25 and MiXCR, TCRdb rebuilt clones from the public reads, retaining in-frame beta chains. Entries that share a CDR3 protein sequence are merged under the most common genes and DNA. V and J calls and clone size were set by TCRdb, not the authors. For this sample there are approximately 260,000 distinct CDR3 sequences; 82% appear just once. Of the sample, approximately 40% is held by the ten largest clones.

V is cut by 2 bases and J by 8 bases, and the space between the germline ends is 13 bases. The germline V gene (reference sequence) yields DFQATT for CDR1 and SNEGSKA for CDR2. The CDR3 covers 13 residues, taking in both the cysteine and the phenylalanine. Only CDR3 DNA remains: 39 bases, in frame from the first base. The sample belongs to a study of CD8+CD57+ T cells in acquired aplastic anemia listed by TCRdb under 2018. Regarding the research as a whole: Extracted DNA from sorted CD4+ and CD8+ cells averaged around 3.3 ug, ranging from roughly 0.2 to 30 ug. CD8+CD57+ expansion was defined as frequency above the mean frequency observed in healthy subjects. Here is what the overall study found, with its caveats: Around 27 CD8+ CDR3 sequences were shared between patients and controls but appeared highly expressed in patients and within their immunodominant clones. CD8+ Simpson's diversity did not differ significantly between patients and healthy controls (P=0.060).

Expansion of CD8+CD57+ cells had been shown by flow cytometry in the patients chosen for sequencing. All patients had severe acquired aplastic anemia diagnosed by International Study of Aplastic Anemia and Agranulocytosis and Camitta criteria. No therapy had been received by the patients at the time of blood sampling. In the study, sorted CD4+ and CD8+ blood T cells from patients with severe aplastic anemia and from healthy subjects underwent deep sequencing of TCR repertoires. Patients were enrolled under clinicaltrials.gov protocols 00001620, 01623167, 00001397, 00071045, 00081523 and 00961064 in the USA. Ficoll-Paque density gradient centrifugation was used to isolate peripheral blood mononuclear cells. Before DNA extraction, CD4+ and CD8+ T cells were sorted with FACS or magnetic beads.

The TCR was taken from a human donor with aplastic anemia. Sequencing used sorted CD4+, CD8+, or CD8+CD57+ T cells (not recorded which) from PBMCs. The rearrangement joined TRBV20-1 to TRBJ2-1, with TRBD2 tentatively as D gene (5 bases match). The CDR3 has the sequence CSARSAGSYEQFF. Read as DNA, the sequence is TGCAGTGCTAGAAGCGCGGGTAGCTATGAGCAGTTCTTC.